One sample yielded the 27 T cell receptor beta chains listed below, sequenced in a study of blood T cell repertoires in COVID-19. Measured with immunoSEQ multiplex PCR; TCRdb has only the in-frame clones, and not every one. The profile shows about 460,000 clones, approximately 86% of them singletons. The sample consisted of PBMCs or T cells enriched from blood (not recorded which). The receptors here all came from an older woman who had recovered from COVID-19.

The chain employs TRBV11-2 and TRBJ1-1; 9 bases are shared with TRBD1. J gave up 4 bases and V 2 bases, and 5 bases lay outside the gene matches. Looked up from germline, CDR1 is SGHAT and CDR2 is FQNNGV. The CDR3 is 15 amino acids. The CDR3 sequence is CASSLFGTGFTEAFF. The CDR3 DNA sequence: TGTGCCAGCAGCTTATTCGGGACAGGGTTCACTGAAGCTTTCTTT.

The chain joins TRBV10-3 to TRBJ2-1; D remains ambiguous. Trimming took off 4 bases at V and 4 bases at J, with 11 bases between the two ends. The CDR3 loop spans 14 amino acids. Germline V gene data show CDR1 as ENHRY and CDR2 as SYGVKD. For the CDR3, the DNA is TGTGCCATCAGTGGTACTGACTTGTACAATGAGCAGTTCTTC. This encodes CAISGTDLYNEQFF.

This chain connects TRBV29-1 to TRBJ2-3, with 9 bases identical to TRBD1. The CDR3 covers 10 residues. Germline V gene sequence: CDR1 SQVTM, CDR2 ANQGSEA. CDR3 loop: CSLDRGDQYF. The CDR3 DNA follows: TGCAGTTTAGACAGGGGGGACCAGTATTTT.

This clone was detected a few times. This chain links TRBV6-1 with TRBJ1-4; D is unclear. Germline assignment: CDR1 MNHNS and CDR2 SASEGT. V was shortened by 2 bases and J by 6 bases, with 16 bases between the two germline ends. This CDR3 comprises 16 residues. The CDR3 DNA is TGTGCCAGCAGTGAAAGCGTGGCAGCAGCTTATGAAAAACTGTTTTTT. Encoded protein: CASSESVAAAYEKLFF.

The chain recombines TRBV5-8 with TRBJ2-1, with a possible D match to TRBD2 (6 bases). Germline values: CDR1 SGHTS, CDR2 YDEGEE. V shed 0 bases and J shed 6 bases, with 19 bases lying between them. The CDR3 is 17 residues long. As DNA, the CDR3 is TGTGCCAGCAGCTTGGTCTATTGGAGGGACCAGGGCAATGAGCAGTTCTTC. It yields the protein CASSLVYWRDQGNEQFF.

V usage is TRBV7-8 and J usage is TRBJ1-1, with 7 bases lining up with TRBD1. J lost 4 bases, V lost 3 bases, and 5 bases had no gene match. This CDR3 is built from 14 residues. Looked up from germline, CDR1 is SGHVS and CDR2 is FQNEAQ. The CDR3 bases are TGTGCCAGCAGCTTGGGGACAGTGCCCACTGAAGCTTTCTTT. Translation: CASSLGTVPTEAFF.

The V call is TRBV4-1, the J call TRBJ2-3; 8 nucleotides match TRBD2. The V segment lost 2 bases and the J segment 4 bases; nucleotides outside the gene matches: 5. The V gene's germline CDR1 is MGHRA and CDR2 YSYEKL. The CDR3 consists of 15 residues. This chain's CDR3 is CASSQWRGAADTQYF. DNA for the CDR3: TGCGCCAGCAGCCAATGGCGGGGGGCCGCAGATACGCAGTATTTT.

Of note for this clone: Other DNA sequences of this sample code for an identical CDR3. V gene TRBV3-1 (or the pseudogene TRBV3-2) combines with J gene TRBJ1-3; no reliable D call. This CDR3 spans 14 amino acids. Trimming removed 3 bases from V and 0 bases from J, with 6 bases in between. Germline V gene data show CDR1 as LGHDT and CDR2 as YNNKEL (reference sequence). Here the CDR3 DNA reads TGTGCCAGCAGCCAGTCGGGCTCTGGAAACACCATATATTTT. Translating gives CASSQSGSGNTIYF.

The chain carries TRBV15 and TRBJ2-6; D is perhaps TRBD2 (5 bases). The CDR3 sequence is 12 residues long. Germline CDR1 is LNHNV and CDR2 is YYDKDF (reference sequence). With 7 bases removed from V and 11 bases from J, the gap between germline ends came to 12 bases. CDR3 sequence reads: CATKDFSDVLTF. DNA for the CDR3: TGTGCCACCAAGGACTTTTCAGACGTCCTGACTTTC.

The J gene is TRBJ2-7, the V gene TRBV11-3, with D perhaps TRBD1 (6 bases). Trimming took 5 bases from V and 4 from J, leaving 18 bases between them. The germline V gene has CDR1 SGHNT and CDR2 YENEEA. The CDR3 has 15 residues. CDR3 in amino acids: CASSHTGWPAYEQYV. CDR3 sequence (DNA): TGTGCCAGCAGCCATACAGGGTGGCCTGCTTACGAGCAGTACGTC.

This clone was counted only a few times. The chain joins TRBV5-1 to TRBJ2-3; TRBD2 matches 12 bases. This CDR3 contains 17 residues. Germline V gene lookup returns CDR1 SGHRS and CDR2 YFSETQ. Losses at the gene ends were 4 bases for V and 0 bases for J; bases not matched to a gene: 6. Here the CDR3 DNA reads TGCGCCAGCAGCCCGACTAGCGGGGGCCTTAGCACAGATACGCAGTATTTT. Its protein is CASSPTSGGLSTDTQYF.

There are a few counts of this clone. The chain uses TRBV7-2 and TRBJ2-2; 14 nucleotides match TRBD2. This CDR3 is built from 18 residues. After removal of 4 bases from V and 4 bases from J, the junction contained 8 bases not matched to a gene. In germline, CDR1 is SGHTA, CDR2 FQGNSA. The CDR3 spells CASSSTSGGALGTGELFF. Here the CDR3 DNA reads TGTGCCAGCAGCTCGACTAGCGGGGGGGCACTTGGCACCGGGGAGCTGTTTTTT.

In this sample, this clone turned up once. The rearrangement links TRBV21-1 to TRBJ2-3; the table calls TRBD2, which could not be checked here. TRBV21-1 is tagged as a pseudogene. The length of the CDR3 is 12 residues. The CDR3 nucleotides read TGTGCCTCGGGGGGCCTCACAGATACGCAGTATTTT. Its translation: CASGGLTDTQYF.

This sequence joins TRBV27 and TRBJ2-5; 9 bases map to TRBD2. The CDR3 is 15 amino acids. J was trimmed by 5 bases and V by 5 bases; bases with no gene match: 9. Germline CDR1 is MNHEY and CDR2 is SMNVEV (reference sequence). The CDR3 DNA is TGTGCCAGCAGTCCTGTAGCGGGGGCTGGGGAGACCCAGTACTTC. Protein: CASSPVAGAGETQYF.

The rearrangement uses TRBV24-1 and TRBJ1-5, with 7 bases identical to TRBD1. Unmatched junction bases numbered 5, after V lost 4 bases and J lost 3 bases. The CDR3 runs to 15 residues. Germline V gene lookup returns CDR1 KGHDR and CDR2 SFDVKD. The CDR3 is CATSDRDSSNQPQHF. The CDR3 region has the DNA TGTGCCACCAGTGACCGGGACAGCTCCAATCAGCCCCAGCATTTT.

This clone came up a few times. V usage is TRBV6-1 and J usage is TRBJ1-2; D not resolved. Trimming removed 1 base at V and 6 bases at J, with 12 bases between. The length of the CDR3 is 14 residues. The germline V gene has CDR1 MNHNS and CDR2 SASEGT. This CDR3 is CASSEGRGYDGYTF. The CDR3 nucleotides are TGTGCCAGCAGTGAAGGGAGAGGGTACGATGGCTACACCTTC.

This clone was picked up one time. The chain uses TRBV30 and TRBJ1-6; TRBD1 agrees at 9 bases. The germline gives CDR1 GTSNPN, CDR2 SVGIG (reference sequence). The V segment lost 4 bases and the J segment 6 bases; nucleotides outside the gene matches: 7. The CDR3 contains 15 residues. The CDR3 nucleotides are TGTGCCTGGAACCCCAAGGGACAGGGTAATTCACCCCTCCACTTT. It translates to CAWNPKGQGNSPLHF.

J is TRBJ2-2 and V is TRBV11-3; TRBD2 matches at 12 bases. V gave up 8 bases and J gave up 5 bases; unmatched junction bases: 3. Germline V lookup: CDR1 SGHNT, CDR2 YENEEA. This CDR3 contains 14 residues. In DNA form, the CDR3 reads TGTGCCAGCCGAGGACTAGCGGGGACCGGGGAGCTGTTTTTT. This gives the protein CASRGLAGTGELFF.

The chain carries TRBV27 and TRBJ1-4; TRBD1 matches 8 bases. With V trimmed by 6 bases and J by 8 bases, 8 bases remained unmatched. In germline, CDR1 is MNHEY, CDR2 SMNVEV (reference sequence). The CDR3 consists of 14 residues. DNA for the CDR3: TGTGCCAGCAGGTCCTCAGGGGGCGGGGAAAAACTGTTTTTT. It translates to CASRSSGGGEKLFF.

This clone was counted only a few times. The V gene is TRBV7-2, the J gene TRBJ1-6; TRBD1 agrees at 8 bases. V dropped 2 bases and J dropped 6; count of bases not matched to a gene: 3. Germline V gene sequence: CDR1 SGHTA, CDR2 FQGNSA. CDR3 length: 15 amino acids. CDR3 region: CASSLQGAINSPLHF. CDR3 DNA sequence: TGTGCCAGCAGCTTACAGGGGGCGATTAATTCACCCCTCCACTTT. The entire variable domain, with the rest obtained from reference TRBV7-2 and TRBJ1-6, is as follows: GAGVSQSPSNKVTEKGKDVELRCDPISGHTALYWYRQSLGQGLEFLIYFQGNSAPDKSGLPSDRFSAERTGGSVSTLTIQRTQQEDSAVYLCASSLQGAINSPLHFGNGTRLTVT.

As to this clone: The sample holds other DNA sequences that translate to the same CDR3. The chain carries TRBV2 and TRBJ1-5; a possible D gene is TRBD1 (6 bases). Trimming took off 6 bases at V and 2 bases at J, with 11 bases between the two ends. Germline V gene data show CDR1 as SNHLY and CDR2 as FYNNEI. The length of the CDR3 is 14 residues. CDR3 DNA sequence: TGTGCCAGCAGCAGGGAGGGGGGCAATCAGCCCCAGCATTTT. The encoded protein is CASSREGGNQPQHF.

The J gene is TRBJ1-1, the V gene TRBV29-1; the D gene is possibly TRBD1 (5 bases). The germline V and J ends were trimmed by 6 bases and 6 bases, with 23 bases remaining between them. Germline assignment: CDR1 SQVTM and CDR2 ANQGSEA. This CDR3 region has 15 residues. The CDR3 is CSVAGWGTPDAEAFF. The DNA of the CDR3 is TGCAGCGTCGCGGGGTGGGGGACTCCGGACGCTGAAGCTTTCTTT.

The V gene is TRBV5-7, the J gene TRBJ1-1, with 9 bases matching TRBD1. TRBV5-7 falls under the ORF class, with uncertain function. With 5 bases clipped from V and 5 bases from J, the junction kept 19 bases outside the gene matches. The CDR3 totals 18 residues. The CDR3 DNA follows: TGTGCCAGCAGACTAACCCGGACAGGGGATCCGACGGGGACTGAAGCTTTCTTT. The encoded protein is CASRLTRTGDPTGTEAFF.

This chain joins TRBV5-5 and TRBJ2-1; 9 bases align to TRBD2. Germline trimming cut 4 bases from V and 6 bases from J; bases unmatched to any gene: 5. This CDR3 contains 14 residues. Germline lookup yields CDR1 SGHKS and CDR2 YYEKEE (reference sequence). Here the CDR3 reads CASSIGTSTNEQFF. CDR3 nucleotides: TGTGCCAGCAGCATCGGGACTAGCACCAATGAGCAGTTCTTC.

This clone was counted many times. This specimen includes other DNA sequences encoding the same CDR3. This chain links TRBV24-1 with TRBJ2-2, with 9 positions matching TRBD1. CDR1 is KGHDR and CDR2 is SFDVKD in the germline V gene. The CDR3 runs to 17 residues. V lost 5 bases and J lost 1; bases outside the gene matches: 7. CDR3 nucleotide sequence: TGTGCCACCAGTGTTATACCGGGACAGGGGAACACCGGGGAGCTGTTTTTT. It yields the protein CATSVIPGQGNTGELFF.

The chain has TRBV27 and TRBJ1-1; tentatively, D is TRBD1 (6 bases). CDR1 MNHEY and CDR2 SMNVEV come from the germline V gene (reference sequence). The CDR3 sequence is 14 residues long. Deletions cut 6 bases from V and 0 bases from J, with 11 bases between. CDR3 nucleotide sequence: TGTGCCAGCAGCAACGACAGGCTGAACACTGAAGCTTTCTTT. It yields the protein CASSNDRLNTEAFF.

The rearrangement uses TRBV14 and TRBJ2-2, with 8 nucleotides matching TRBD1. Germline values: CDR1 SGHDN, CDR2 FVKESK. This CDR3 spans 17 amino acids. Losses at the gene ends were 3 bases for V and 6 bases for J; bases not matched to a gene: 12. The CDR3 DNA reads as TGTGCCAGCAGCCACAGGACAGGGAGTAATTCGGCCGGGGAGCTGTTTTTT. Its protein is CASSHRTGSNSAGELFF. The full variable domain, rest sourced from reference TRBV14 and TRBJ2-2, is EAGVTQFPSHSVIEKGQTVTLRCDPISGHDNLYWYRRVMGKEIKFLLHFVKESKQDESGMPNNRFLAERTGGTYSTLKVQPAELEDSGVYFCASSHRTGSNSAGELFFGEGSRLTVL.